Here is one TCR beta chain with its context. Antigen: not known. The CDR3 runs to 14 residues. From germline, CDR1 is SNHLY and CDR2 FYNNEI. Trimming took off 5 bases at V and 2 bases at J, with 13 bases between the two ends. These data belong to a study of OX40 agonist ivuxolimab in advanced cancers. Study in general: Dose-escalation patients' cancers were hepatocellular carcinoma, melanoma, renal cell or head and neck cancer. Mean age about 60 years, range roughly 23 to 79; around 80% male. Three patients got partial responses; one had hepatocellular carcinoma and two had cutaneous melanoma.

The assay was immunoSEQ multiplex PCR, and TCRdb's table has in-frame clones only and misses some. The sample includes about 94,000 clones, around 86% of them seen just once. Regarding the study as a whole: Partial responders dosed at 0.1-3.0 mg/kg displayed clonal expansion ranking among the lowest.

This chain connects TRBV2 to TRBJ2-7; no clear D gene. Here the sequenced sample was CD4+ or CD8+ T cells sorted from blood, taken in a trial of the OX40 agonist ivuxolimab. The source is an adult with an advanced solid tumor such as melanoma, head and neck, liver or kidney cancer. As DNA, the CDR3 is TGTGCCAGCAGTAACGTTGGGCTTGCCTACGAGCAGTACTTC. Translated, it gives CASSNVGLAYEQYF.